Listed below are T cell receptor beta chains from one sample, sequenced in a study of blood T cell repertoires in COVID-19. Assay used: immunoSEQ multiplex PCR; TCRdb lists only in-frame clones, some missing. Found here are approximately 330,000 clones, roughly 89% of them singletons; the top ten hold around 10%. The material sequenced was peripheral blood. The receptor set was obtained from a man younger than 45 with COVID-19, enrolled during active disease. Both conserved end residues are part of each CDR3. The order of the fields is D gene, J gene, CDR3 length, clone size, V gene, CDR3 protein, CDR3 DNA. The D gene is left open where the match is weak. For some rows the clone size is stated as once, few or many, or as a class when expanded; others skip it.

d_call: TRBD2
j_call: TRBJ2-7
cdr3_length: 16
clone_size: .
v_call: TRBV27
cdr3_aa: CASSSLRGGATYEQYF
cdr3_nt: TGTGCCAGCAGTTCCCTCCGGGGGGGGGCCACCTACGAGCAGTACTTC

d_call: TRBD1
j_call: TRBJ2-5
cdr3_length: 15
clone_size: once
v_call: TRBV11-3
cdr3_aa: CASSLRQGAQETQYF
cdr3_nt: TGTGCCAGCAGCTTACGTCAGGGGGCCCAAGAGACCCAGTACTTC

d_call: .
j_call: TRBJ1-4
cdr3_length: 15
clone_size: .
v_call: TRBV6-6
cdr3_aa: CASSSLQGVVEKLFF
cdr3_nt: TGTGCCAGCAGTTCTCTCCAGGGTGTGGTTGAAAAACTGTTTTTT

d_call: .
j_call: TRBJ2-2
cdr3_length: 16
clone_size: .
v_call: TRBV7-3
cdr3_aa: CASSFPLGLQTGELFF
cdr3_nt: TGTGCCAGCAGCTTTCCACTGGGACTTCAAACCGGGGAGCTGTTTTTT

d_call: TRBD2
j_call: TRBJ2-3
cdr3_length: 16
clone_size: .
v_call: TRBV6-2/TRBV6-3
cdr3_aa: CASSSLTSGITDTQYF
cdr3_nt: TGTGCCAGCAGTTCCTTAACTAGCGGTATCACAGATACGCAGTATTTT

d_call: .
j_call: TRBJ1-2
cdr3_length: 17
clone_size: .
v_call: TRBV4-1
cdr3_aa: CASSQKGGDLPYYGYTF
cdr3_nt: TGCGCCAGCAGCCAAAAGGGGGGGGACCTACCTTACTATGGCTACACCTTC

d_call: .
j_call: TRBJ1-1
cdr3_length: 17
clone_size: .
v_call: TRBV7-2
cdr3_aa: CASSLVYPRSLNTEAFF
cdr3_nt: TGTGCCAGCAGCTTAGTGTACCCCCGCAGTCTGAACACTGAAGCTTTCTTT

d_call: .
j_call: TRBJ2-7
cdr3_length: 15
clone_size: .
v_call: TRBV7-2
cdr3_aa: CASSLGPSGAYEQYF
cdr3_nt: TGTGCCAGCAGCTTAGGGCCGAGCGGCGCCTACGAGCAGTACTTC

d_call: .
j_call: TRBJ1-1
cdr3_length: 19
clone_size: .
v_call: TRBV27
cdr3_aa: CASSLSYPRLGTMNTEAFF
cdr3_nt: TGTGCCAGCAGTTTATCCTACCCACGTCTGGGTACTATGAACACTGAAGCTTTCTTT

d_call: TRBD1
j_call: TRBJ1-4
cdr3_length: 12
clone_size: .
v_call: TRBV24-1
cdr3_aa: CATSDTGGKLFF
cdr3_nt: TGTGCCACCAGTGATACAGGGGGCAAACTGTTTTTT

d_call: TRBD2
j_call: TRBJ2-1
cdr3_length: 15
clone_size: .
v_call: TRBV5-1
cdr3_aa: CASSSGLARHNEQFF
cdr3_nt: TGCGCCAGCAGCTCGGGACTAGCGAGGCACAATGAGCAGTTCTTC

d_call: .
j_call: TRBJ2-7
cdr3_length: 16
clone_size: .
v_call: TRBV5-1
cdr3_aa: CASSFGPGGTTYEQYF
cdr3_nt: .

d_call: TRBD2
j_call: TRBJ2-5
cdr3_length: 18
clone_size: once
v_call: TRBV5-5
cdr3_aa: CASSLEGAGRPYQETQYF
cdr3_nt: TGTGCCAGCAGCTTGGAGGGAGCGGGGCGGCCCTACCAAGAGACCCAGTACTTC

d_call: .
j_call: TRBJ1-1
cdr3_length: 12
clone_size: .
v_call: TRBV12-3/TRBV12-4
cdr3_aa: CASSRGGTEAFF
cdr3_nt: TGTGCCAGCAGTCGGGGTGGTACTGAAGCTTTCTTT

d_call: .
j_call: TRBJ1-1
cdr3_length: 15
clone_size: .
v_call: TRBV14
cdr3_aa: CASSQTRGQSTEAFF
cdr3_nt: TGTGCCAGCAGCCAAACGCGGGGGCAGAGCACTGAAGCTTTCTTT

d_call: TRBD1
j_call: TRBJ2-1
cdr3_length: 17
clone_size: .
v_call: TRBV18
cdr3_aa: CASSPPNRGSTYNEQFF
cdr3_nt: TGTGCCAGCTCACCACCGAACAGGGGAAGTACCTACAATGAGCAGTTCTTC

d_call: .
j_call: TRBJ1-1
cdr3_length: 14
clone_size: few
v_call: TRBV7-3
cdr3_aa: CASSLGGENTEAFF
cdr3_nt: TGTGCCAGCAGCTTAGGCGGAGAGAACACTGAAGCTTTCTTT

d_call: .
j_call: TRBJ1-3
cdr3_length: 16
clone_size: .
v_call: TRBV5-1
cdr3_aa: CASSLDRGITGNTIYF
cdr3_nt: TGCGCCAGCAGCTTGGACCGGGGTATCACTGGAAACACCATATATTTT

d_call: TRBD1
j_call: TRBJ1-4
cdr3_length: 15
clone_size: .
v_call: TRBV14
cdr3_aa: CASSPDRGRGEKLFF
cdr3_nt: TGTGCCAGCAGCCCGGACAGGGGGCGAGGTGAAAAACTGTTTTTT

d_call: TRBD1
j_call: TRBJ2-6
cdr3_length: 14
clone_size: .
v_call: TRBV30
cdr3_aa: CAWGQGTGANVLTF
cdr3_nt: TGTGCCTGGGGACAGGGAACCGGGGCCAACGTCCTGACTTTC

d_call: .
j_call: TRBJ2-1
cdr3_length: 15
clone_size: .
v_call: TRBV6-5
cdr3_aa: CASSLSASSYNEQFF
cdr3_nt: TGTGCCAGCAGTCTTAGCGCTAGCTCCTACAATGAGCAGTTCTTC

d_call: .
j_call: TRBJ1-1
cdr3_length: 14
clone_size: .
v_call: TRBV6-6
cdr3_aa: CASTGLFVNTEAFF
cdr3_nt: TGTGCCAGCACTGGACTTTTCGTGAACACTGAAGCTTTCTTT

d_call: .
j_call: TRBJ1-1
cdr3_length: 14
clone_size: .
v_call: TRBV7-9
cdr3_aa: CASRLQGMNTEAFF
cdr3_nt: TGTGCCAGCAGATTACAGGGCATGAACACTGAAGCTTTCTTT

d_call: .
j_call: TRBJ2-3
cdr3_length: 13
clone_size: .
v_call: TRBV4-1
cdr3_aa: CASSQQGTDTQYF
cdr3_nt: TGCGCCAGCAGCCAGCAGGGGACAGATACGCAGTATTTT

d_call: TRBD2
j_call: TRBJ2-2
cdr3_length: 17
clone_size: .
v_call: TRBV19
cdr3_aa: CASSIGIRREGSGELFF
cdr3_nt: TGTGCCAGTAGTATAGGAATTCGGCGGGAGGGGTCCGGGGAGCTGTTTTTT

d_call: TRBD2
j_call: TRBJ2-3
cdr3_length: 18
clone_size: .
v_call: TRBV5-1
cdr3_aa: CASSPSGLAGGPPDTQYF
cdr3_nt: TGCGCCAGCAGCCCCTCGGGACTAGCGGGGGGGCCGCCAGATACGCAGTATTTT

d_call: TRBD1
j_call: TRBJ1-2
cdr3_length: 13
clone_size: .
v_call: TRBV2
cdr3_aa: CASSTGGDYGYTF
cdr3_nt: TGTGCCAGCAGCACAGGGGGCGACTATGGCTACACCTTC

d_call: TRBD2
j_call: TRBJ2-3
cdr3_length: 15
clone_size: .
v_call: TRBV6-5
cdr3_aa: CASSPGLGPTDTQYF
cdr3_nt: TGTGCCAGCAGTCCGGGACTAGGCCCCACAGATACGCAGTATTTT

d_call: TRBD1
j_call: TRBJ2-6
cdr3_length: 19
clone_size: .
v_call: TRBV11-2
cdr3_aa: CASSFGQGAHLSGANVLTF
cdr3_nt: TGTGCCAGCAGCTTTGGACAGGGGGCTCACCTCTCTGGGGCCAACGTCCTGACTTTC

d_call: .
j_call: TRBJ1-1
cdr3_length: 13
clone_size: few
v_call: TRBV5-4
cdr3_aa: CASSLARYTEAFF
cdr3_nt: TGTGCCAGCAGCTTGGCCCGGTACACTGAAGCTTTCTTT

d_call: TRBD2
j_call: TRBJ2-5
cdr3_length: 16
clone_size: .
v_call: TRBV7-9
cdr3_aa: CASSSWTSGTWGTQYF
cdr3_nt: TGTGCCAGCAGCTCATGGACTAGCGGGACGTGGGGGACCCAGTACTTC

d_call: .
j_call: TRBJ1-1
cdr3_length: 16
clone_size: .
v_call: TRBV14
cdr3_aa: CASSQDRWSGNTEAFF
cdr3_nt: TGTGCCAGCAGCCAAGATAGGTGGTCAGGGAACACTGAAGCTTTCTTT

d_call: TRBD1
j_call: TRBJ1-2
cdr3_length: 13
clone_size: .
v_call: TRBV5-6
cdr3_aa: CASREGAGLGYTF
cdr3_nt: TGTGCCAGCAGGGAGGGGGCTGGCTTAGGCTACACCTTC

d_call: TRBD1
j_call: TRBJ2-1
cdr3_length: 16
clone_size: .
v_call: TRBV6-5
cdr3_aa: CASSYQGQGIRNEQFF
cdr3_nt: TGTGCCAGCAGTTACCAAGGACAGGGTATCCGCAATGAGCAGTTCTTC

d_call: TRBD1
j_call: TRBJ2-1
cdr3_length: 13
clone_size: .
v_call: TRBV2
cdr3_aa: CASRDRGRGEQFF
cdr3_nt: TGTGCCAGCAGGGACAGGGGACGGGGAGAGCAGTTCTTC

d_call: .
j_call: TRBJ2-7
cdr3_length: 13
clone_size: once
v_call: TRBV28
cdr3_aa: CASSVAGAYEQYF
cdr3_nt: TGTGCCAGCAGTGTGGCAGGGGCCTACGAGCAGTACTTC

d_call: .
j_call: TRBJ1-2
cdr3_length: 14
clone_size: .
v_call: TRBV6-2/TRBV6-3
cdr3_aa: CASSYGATNYGYTF
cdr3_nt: TGTGCCAGCAGTTACGGGGCAACCAACTATGGCTACACCTTC

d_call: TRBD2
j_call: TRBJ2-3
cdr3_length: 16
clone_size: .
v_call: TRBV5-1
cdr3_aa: CASSGWTSGTTDTQYF
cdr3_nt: TGCGCCAGCAGCGGATGGACTAGCGGGACCACAGATACGCAGTATTTT

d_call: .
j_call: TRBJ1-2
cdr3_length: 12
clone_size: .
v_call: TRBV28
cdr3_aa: CASSQGGYGYTF
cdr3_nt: TGTGCCAGCTCCCAAGGAGGGTATGGCTACACCTTC

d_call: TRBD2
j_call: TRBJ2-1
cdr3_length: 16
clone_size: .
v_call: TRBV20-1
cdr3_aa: CSASYFLAGHYNEQFF
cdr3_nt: TGCAGTGCTAGTTACTTCCTAGCGGGACACTACAATGAGCAGTTCTTC

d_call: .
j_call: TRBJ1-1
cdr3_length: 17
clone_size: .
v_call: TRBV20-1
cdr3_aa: CSASIRMFRTVNTEAFF
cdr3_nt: TGCAGTGCTAGTATCAGGATGTTTAGGACAGTGAACACTGAAGCTTTCTTT

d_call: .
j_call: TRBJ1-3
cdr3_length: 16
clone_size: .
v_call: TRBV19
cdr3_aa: CASSMESGLSGNTIYF
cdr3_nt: TGTGCCAGTAGTATGGAGTCGGGGTTGTCTGGAAACACCATATATTTT

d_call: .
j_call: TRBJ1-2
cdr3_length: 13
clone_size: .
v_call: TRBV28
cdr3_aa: CASSPLDSYGYTF
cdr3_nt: TGTGCCAGCAGCCCCCTAGACAGCTATGGCTACACCTTC

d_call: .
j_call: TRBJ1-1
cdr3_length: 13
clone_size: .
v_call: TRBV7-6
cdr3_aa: CASSLRGWSEAFF
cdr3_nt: TGTGCCAGCAGCTTACGCGGCTGGAGTGAAGCTTTCTTT

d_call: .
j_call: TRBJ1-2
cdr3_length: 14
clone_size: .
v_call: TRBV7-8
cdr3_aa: CASSFTGSNYGYTF
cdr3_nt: TGTGCCAGCAGCTTTACGGGGTCCAACTATGGCTACACCTTC

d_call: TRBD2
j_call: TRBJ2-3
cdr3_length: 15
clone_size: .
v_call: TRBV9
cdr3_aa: CASSLTERDTDTQYF
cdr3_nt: TGTGCCAGCAGCCTTACGGAGCGGGACACAGATACGCAGTATTTT

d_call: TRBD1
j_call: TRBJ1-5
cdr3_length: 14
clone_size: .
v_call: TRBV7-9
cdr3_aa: CASSYGQGNQPQHF
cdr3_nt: TGTGCCAGCAGCTATGGACAGGGGAATCAGCCCCAGCATTTT

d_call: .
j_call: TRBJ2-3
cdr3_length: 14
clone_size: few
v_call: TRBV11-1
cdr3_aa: CASSSGQRTDTQYF
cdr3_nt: TGTGCCAGCAGCTCGGGACAACGCACAGATACGCAGTATTTT

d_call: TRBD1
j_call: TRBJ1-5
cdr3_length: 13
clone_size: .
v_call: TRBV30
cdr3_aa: CAWRTGGNQPQHF
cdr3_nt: TGTGCCTGGAGGACAGGGGGCAATCAGCCCCAGCATTTT

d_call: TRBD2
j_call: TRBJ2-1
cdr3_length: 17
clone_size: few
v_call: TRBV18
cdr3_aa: CASSPLRGGKMYNEQFF
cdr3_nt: TGTGCCAGCTCACCCCTTCGGGGGGGGAAGATGTACAATGAGCAGTTCTTC

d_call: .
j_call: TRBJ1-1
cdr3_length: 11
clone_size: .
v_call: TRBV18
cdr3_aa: CASGRNTEAFF
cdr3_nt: TGTGCCAGCGGCCGGAACACTGAAGCTTTCTTT

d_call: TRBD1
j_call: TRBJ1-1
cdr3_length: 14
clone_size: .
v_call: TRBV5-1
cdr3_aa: CASSLAGQDTEAFF
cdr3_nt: TGCGCCAGCAGCTTGGCGGGACAGGACACTGAAGCTTTCTTT

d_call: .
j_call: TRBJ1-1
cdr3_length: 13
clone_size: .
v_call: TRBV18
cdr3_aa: CASSLQENTEAFF
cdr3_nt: TGTGCCAGCTCACTACAGGAGAACACTGAAGCTTTCTTT

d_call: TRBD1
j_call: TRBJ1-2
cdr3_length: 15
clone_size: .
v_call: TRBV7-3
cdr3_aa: CASRFTPGQMGGYTF
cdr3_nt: TGTGCCAGCAGGTTCACTCCGGGACAGATGGGAGGCTACACCTTC

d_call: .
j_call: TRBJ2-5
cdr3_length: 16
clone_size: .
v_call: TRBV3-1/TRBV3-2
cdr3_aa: CASSHRGNSYQETQYF
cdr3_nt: TGTGCCAGCAGCCACCGAGGGAATAGTTACCAAGAGACCCAGTACTTC

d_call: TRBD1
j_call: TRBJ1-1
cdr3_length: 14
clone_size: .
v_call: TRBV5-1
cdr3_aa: CASRTGAANTEAFF
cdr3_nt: TGCGCCAGCAGGACAGGGGCGGCGAACACTGAAGCTTTCTTT

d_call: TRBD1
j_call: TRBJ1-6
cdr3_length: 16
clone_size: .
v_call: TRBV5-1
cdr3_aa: CASSAGQGFLNSPLHF
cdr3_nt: TGCGCCAGCAGCGCAGGACAGGGCTTTCTAAATTCACCCCTCCACTTT

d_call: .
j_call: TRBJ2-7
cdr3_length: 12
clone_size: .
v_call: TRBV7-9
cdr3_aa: CASSGQIYEQYF
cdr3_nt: TGTGCCAGCAGCGGGCAAATCTACGAGCAGTACTTC

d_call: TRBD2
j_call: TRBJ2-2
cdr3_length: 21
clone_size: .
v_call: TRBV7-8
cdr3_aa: CASSLALLAGEEFANTGELFF
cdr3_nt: TGTGCCAGCAGCTTAGCGCTTCTAGCGGGGGAGGAGTTCGCGAACACCGGGGAGCTGTTTTTT

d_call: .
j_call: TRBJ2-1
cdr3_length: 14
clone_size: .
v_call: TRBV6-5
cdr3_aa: CASRPGASSDEQFF
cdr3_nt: TGTGCCAGCAGGCCAGGGGCTTCCTCGGATGAGCAGTTCTTC